The rows below give T cell receptor beta chains drawn from one sample of a study of Tregs in tolerant kidney transplant recipients. Here immunoSEQ multiplex PCR was the method, and the copy in TCRdb shows in-frame clones only, minus some. The sample contains approximately 66,000 clones, 75% to 90% of which appear only once. Source: Tregs from blood, taken before the transplant. Receptors originate from a human donor who received a combined kidney and bone marrow transplant. Each CDR3 is given with its conserved first and last residue. A D gene is named only where the DNA matches it firmly. Only part of the rows carry a size: once, few, many, or a class if the clone is expanded.

abundance	v_gene	d_gene	j_gene	CDR3aa	CDR3nt
-	TRBV5-1	-	TRBJ2-1	CASSLNGDEQFF	TGCGCCAGCAGCTTGAACGGGGATGAGCAGTTCTTC
-	TRBV6-5	-	TRBJ1-2	CASSLASSYGYTF	TGTGCCAGCAGCTTGGCCTCTAGCTATGGCTACACCTTC
once	TRBV2	-	TRBJ1-1	CASSATTGSEAFF	TGTGCCAGCAGTGCGACGACAGGCTCCGAAGCTTTCTTT
-	TRBV11-2	TRBD1	TRBJ1-1	CASRWTGGSEAFF	TGTGCCAGCAGGTGGACAGGGGGGTCTGAAGCTTTCTTT
-	TRBV21-1	-	TRBJ1-5	CASSTSQTLHRPQHF	TGTGCCAGCAGCACTTCACAGACCCTTCACAGGCCCCAGCATTTT
once	TRBV5-6	-	TRBJ1-1	CASSSRGNTEAFF	TGTGCCAGCAGCTCTCGGGGGAACACTGAAGCTTTCTTT
-	TRBV19	-	TRBJ2-7	CASSGAYEQYF	TGTGCCAGTAGTGGGGCCTACGAGCAGTACTTC
-	TRBV7-6	-	TRBJ1-5	CASSPLGPGGQPQHF	TGTGCCAGCAGCCCTCTTGGACCGGGAGGGCAGCCCCAGCATTTT
-	TRBV27	TRBD1	TRBJ2-7	CASSYRGTSSYEQYF	TGTGCCAGCAGTTACAGGGGCACCAGCTCCTACGAGCAGTACTTC
few	TRBV28	-	TRBJ1-2	CASMGDDGSYTF	TGTGCCAGCATGGGGGACGACGGAAGCTACACCTTC
-	TRBV28	-	TRBJ2-5	CASSSGSSGTETQYF	TGTGCCAGCAGCTCTGGATCATCCGGCACGGAGACCCAGTACTTC